The 22 T cell receptor beta chains below come from one sample, sequenced in a study of cytomegalovirus exposure and HLA in healthy donors. The PCR had 60 Vbeta and 13 Jbeta primers. Clones were read by immunoSEQ multiplex PCR, and TCRdb kept only the in-frame ones, dropping some. The data hold about 140,000 clones, with about 80% observed a single time. The sample consisted of PBMCs. All receptors derive from a man aged 18 to 29 in good health and CMV-seronegative.

The chain links TRBV5-4 to TRBJ2-2, with 12 bases matching TRBD2. The CDR3 is made up of 16 amino acids. V trimming: 3 bases; J trimming: 6 bases; junction bases outside the gene matches: 6. The germline CDR1 and CDR2 sequences are SGHNT and YYREEE (reference sequence). Here the CDR3 DNA reads TGTGCCAGCAGCTCCATGACTAGCGGGAGAGCCGGGGAGCTGTTTTTT. Translating it yields CASSSMTSGRAGELFF. The full variable domain, with the rest looked up from reference TRBV5-4 and TRBJ2-2, is ETGVTQSPTHLIKTRGQQVTLRCSSQSGHNTVSWYQQALGQGPQFIFQYYREEENGRGNFPPRFSGLQFPNYSSELNVNALELDDSALYLCASSSMTSGRAGELFFGEGSRLTVL.

V is TRBV29-1 and J is TRBJ2-3; perhaps TRBD2 as D (6 bases). The CDR3 totals 14 residues. V dropped 4 bases and J dropped 0 bases, with 11 bases sitting between them. Germline V CDR1 and CDR2: SQVTM, ANQGSEA. The CDR3 region has the DNA TGCAGCGTTGTGCGGGGAACTAGCACAGATACGCAGTATTTT. This sequence encodes CSVVRGTSTDTQYF.

The chain links TRBV30 to TRBJ1-4; weak D call: TRBD1 (5 bases). The V end was cut by 2 bases, the J end by 5 bases, with 6 bases between. The length of the CDR3 is 12 residues. Germline-derived CDR1 and CDR2 are GTSNPN and SVGIG (reference sequence). CDR3 protein: CAWSWTNEKLFF. Here the CDR3 DNA reads TGTGCCTGGAGTTGGACAAATGAAAAACTGTTTTTT.

J is TRBJ1-6 and V is TRBV6-5; no clear D. The germline CDR1 and CDR2 sequences are MNHEY and SVGAGI. This CDR3 has 13 residues. V shed 5 bases and J shed 10 bases, with 12 bases lying between them. CDR3 nucleotide sequence: TGTGCCAGCAGTCTCCAGAACAACTCACCCCTCCACTTT. Translation: CASSLQNNSPLHF.

CDR3 coding DNA: TGTGCCAGCAGTGAAGACACCGGGAGTCCCTCTTACGAGCAGTACTTC. It specifies CASSEDTGSPSYEQYF. This sequence joins TRBV6-1 and TRBJ2-5; D is possibly TRBD2 (6 bases). The DNA end is a closer match to TRBJ2-7, so the J assignment may be wrong. The germline V gene has CDR1 MNHNS and CDR2 SASEGT. This CDR3 spans 16 amino acids.

The V and J genes are TRBV6-5 and TRBJ2-4; 7 nucleotides align to TRBD2. The germline gives CDR1 MNHEY, CDR2 SVGAGI. This CDR3 is built from 15 residues. J was trimmed by 10 bases and V by 0 bases; bases with no gene match: 9. The CDR3 bases are TGTGCCAGCAGTTACTCGAAACGGACTAGGGAAATTCAGTACTTC. It yields the protein CASSYSKRTREIQYF.

The chain combines TRBV7-2 with TRBJ2-1, with a tentative D call TRBD2 (6 bases). V was clipped by 0 bases and J by 0 bases, with 9 bases between them. The CDR3 consists of 16 residues. Per the germline V gene, CDR1 is SGHTA and CDR2 is FQGNSA. The DNA for the CDR3 is TGTGCCAGCAGCTTAGCGTGGGGAGGCTCCTACAATGAGCAGTTCTTC. Its translation is CASSLAWGGSYNEQFF.

The J gene is TRBJ1-5, the V gene TRBV19; 8 nucleotides line up with TRBD1. Germline V gives CDR1 LNHDA, CDR2 SQIVND (reference sequence). Germline trimming cut 5 bases from V and 6 bases from J; bases unmatched to any gene: 12. This CDR3 is 16 amino acids long. The CDR3 spells CASSPLDRGNSQPQHF. The CDR3, as DNA: TGTGCCAGTAGTCCCCTAGACAGGGGCAATAGTCAGCCCCAGCATTTT.

The chain has TRBV30 and TRBJ2-7, with TRBD2 as a possible D gene (5 bases). Germline V lookup: CDR1 GTSNPN, CDR2 SVGIG (reference sequence). This CDR3 region has 13 residues. V dropped 2 bases and J dropped 2 bases, with 10 bases sitting between them. The CDR3 sequence: CAWSNVGAYEQYF. DNA of the CDR3: TGTGCCTGGAGTAACGTCGGGGCCTACGAGCAGTACTTC.

The V and J genes are TRBV5-1 and TRBJ1-1, with D maybe TRBD1 (5 bases). V shed 6 bases and J shed 1 base, with 13 bases lying between them. This CDR3 spans 14 amino acids. Germline V gene sequence: CDR1 SGHRS, CDR2 YFSETQ. CDR3: CASNTGGENTEAFF. CDR3 DNA: TGCGCCAGCAATACTGGGGGGGAGAACACTGAAGCTTTCTTT.

Here the CDR3 reads CSATQGNTGELFF. CDR3 nucleotides: TGCAGCGCGACTCAGGGGAACACCGGGGAGCTGTTTTTT. V gene TRBV29-1 combines with J gene TRBJ2-2; maybe TRBD1 (5 bases). Trimming cost V 7 bases and J 1 base, with 10 bases left between them. The CDR3 sequence is 13 residues long. Germline CDR1 is SQVTM and CDR2 is ANQGSEA.

J is TRBJ2-3 and V is TRBV10-3; D gene ambiguous. Per germline, CDR1 ENHRY and CDR2 SYGVKD. V lost 7 bases and J lost 5, with 13 bases in between. This CDR3 has 13 residues. The CDR3 loop is CAIKWAMEDTQYF. The CDR3 coding sequence is TGTGCCATCAAATGGGCTATGGAAGATACGCAGTATTTT.

This clone was seen a handful of times. The genes are TRBV19 and TRBJ2-1; 9 bases agree with TRBD2. CDR3 size: 14 residues. V lost 7 bases and J lost 7; bases outside the gene matches: 8. Germline V lookup: CDR1 LNHDA, CDR2 SQIVND (reference sequence). The CDR3, as DNA: TGTGCCAGTACCAGAGCGGGAGGAGCGAATGAGCAGTTCTTC. This codes for CASTRAGGANEQFF. Full variable domain (rest looked up from reference TRBV19 and TRBJ2-1): DGGITQSPKYLFRKEGQNVTLSCEQNLNHDAMYWYRQDPGQGLRLIYYSQIVNDFQKGDIAEGYSVSREKKESFPLTVTSAQKNPTAFYLCASTRAGGANEQFFGPGTRLTVL.

This clone was observed a few times. The chain employs TRBV12-5 and TRBJ2-4; TRBD2 aligns across 7 bases. V shed 5 bases, J shed 12 bases, and the junction held 7 bases outside the gene matches. From germline, CDR1 is LGHNT and CDR2 FRNRAP. The CDR3 loop spans 12 amino acids. CDR3 sequence: CASGLPPGGQYF. Written as DNA, the CDR3 is TGTGCTAGTGGTCTCCCCCCGGGGGGTCAGTACTTC.

V is TRBV18 and J is TRBJ1-5, with D tentatively TRBD1 (5 bases). The CDR3 is made up of 15 amino acids. Trimming removed 5 bases from V and 0 bases from J, with 11 bases in between. CDR1 and CDR2 from the germline V gene are KGHSH and LQKENI. The DNA for the CDR3 is TGTGCCAGCTCAGCCCAGGGTCATAGCAATCAGCCCCAGCATTTT. Translated: CASSAQGHSNQPQHF. The entire variable domain, with the rest obtained from reference TRBV18 and TRBJ1-5, is as follows: NAGVMQNPRHLVRRRGQEARLRCSPMKGHSHVYWYRQLPEEGLKFMVYLQKENIIDESGMPKERFSAEFPKEGPSILRIQQVVRGDSAAYFCASSAQGHSNQPQHFGDGTRLSIL.

The rearrangement links TRBV14 to TRBJ2-5, with 9 bases aligning to TRBD2. After removal of 3 bases from V and 2 bases from J, the junction contained 4 bases not matched to a gene. CDR3 length: 15 residues. Germline V gene data show CDR1 as SGHDN and CDR2 as FVKESK. Here the CDR3 reads CASSHRTSEQETQYF. The CDR3 bases are TGTGCCAGCAGCCATCGGACTAGCGAGCAAGAGACCCAGTACTTC.

A few counts support this clone. The chain carries TRBV6-5 and TRBJ2-3; D is perhaps TRBD1 (6 bases). CDR3 length: 13 amino acids. Germline-derived CDR1 and CDR2 are MNHEY and SVGAGI. Trimming took 8 bases from V and 0 from J, leaving 9 bases between them. DNA of the CDR3: TGTGCCAGCCGGACAGATAGCACAGATACGCAGTATTTT. This sequence encodes CASRTDSTDTQYF.

This clone showed up just once. The chain has TRBV12-1 and TRBJ2-5; the DNA was not used to check the table's D call, TRBD2. TRBV12-1 is a known pseudogene. CDR3 length equals 15 residues. The CDR3 loop is CASSCWTSGWETQYF. The CDR3 DNA sequence: TGTGCCAGCAGCTGCTGGACTAGCGGTTGGGAGACCCAGTACTTC.

This rearrangement joins TRBV15 to TRBJ1-4; 10 nucleotides match TRBD1. Germline V gives CDR1 LNHNV, CDR2 YYDKDF (reference sequence). The CDR3 contains 18 residues. J gave up 4 bases and V 4 bases, and 12 bases lay outside the gene matches. The CDR3 bases are TGTGCCACCAGCATGACAGGGGGCGCGAGGGGAATTAATGAAAAACTGTTTTTT. Encoded protein: CATSMTGGARGINEKLFF.

This chain's CDR3 is CASSLDPPGLAANTGELFF. The CDR3 nucleotides read TGTGCCAGCAGTTTAGACCCCCCGGGACTAGCGGCGAACACCGGGGAGCTGTTTTTT. J is TRBJ2-2 and V is TRBV28; 11 bases are a match to TRBD2. The CDR3 is made up of 19 amino acids. CDR1 is MDHEN and CDR2 is SYDVKM in the germline V gene. The trim removed 2 bases at V and 0 bases at J, leaving 8 bases unmatched.

The V and J genes are TRBV18 and TRBJ1-2; D is perhaps TRBD1 (6 bases). CDR3 length: 16 amino acids. CDR1 and CDR2 (germline): KGHSH, LQKENI. Trimming cost V 3 bases and J 0 bases, with 14 bases left between them. CDR3 sequence: CASSPRTVQANYGYTF. CDR3 DNA: TGTGCCAGCTCACCTAGGACAGTACAAGCTAACTATGGCTACACCTTC.

The chain has TRBV19 and TRBJ2-1; 8 bases align to TRBD1. This CDR3 has 15 amino acids. Germline assignment: CDR1 LNHDA and CDR2 SQIVND (reference sequence). J lost 10 bases, V lost 4 bases, and 12 bases had no gene match. The CDR3 nucleotides read TGTGCCAGTAGTACGGGGACAGGTCAGCTGAAGGAGCAGTTCTTC. Translated: CASSTGTGQLKEQFF.